These 27 T cell receptor beta chains came from one sample sequenced in a study of cytomegalovirus exposure and HLA in healthy donors. The PCR ran on 60 Vbeta and 13 Jbeta primers. Measured with immunoSEQ multiplex PCR; TCRdb has only the in-frame clones, and not every one. This sample has some 150,000 clones; roughly two thirds occur once, and the top ten carry around 2.8%. The specimen sequenced was PBMCs. Receptors originate from a woman in her 30s in good health and CMV-seronegative.

CDR3 sequence (DNA): TGCAGCGTCGCAACGGGATCTTCTGGCTACACCTTC. Translation gives CSVATGSSGYTF. The gene calls are TRBV29-1 and TRBJ1-2; D is unclear. V was shortened by 6 bases and J by 7 bases, with 15 bases between the two germline ends. This CDR3 is 12 amino acids long. The germline gives CDR1 SQVTM, CDR2 ANQGSEA. The full variable domain, its missing parts supplied by reference TRBV29-1 and TRBJ1-2, is SAVISQKPSRDICQRGTSLTIQCQVDSQVTMMFWYRQQPGQSLTLIATANQGSEATYESGFVIDKFPISRPNLTFSTLTVSNMSPEDSSIYLCSVATGSSGYTFGSGTRLTVV.

The chain joins TRBV19 to TRBJ2-7; unclear D gene. Trimming took off 5 bases at V and 2 bases at J, with 13 bases between the two ends. The germline V gene has CDR1 LNHDA and CDR2 SQIVND (reference sequence). The CDR3 loop spans 14 amino acids. The CDR3 loop reads CASSRSTLTYEQYF. In DNA, the CDR3 is TGTGCCAGTAGTCGATCGACTCTTACCTACGAGCAGTACTTC.

This sequence joins TRBV4-3 and TRBJ1-2; D unclear. Germline assignment: CDR1 LGHNA and CDR2 YSLEER. This CDR3 has 14 amino acids. Trimming left V 0 bases short and J 4 bases short, with 9 bases between. CDR3 amino acids: CASSQDAGSYGYTF. The CDR3 DNA follows: TGCGCCAGCAGCCAAGACGCTGGGAGCTATGGCTACACCTTC.

The gene calls are TRBV28 and TRBJ2-7; 10 nucleotides agree with TRBD2. The germline CDR1 and CDR2 sequences are MDHEN and SYDVKM. This CDR3 spans 16 amino acids. Losses at the gene ends were 5 bases for V and 7 bases for J; bases not matched to a gene: 14. Here the CDR3 DNA reads TGTGCCAGCAGTAGTCGCGGGTGGCTAGCGGGAGTTGAGCAGTACTTC. This encodes CASSSRGWLAGVEQYF.

The chain recombines TRBV6-5 with TRBJ2-5, with 9 bases lining up with TRBD2. In germline, CDR1 is MNHEY, CDR2 SVGAGI. CDR3 length equals 16 residues. Trimming took 0 bases from V and 4 from J; bases not matched to a gene: 6. This CDR3 is CASSYSGGGARETQYF. In DNA form, the CDR3 reads TGTGCCAGCAGTTACTCTGGCGGGGGGGCCAGAGAGACCCAGTACTTC.

DNA of the CDR3: TGTGCCAGCACCGAGGGGAGGGACGAGCAGTACTTC. Protein sequence: CASTEGRDEQYF. The chain recombines TRBV2 with TRBJ2-5; 7 bases align to TRBD2. Judging by the DNA end, TRBJ2-7 fits better; the J call may be wrong. CDR3 length: 12 amino acids. Germline-derived CDR1 and CDR2 are SNHLY and FYNNEI.

The chain carries TRBV4-2 and TRBJ1-6, with D unresolved. The CDR3 length is 16 residues. The V and J ends lost 1 base and 3 bases respectively, with 10 bases between them. Germline-derived CDR1 and CDR2 are LGHNA and YNFKEQ. CDR3 amino acids: CASSQVPTRYNSPLHF. CDR3 DNA: TGTGCCAGCAGCCAAGTACCCACTCGCTATAATTCACCCCTCCACTTT.

This clone was counted between two and nine times. The chain couples TRBV30 to TRBJ1-1; D possibly corresponds to TRBD1 (5 bases). V was pared by 2 bases and J by 7 bases, with 8 bases between. Germline V gene data show CDR1 as GTSNPN and CDR2 as SVGIG (reference sequence). CDR3 length: 11 amino acids. The CDR3 nucleotides read TGTGCCTGGAGTTGGGGGGGTGAAGCTTTCTTT. It specifies CAWSWGGEAFF.

The chain uses TRBV15 and TRBJ2-1; 9 bases fit TRBD1. This CDR3 is 16 amino acids long. J gave up 6 bases and V 4 bases, and 10 bases lay outside the gene matches. The germline V gene encodes CDR1 LNHNV and CDR2 YYDKDF (reference sequence). The CDR3 reads CATSTLKGTGRNEQFF. DNA for the CDR3: TGTGCCACCAGCACTTTAAAGGGGACAGGGCGCAATGAGCAGTTCTTC.

This sequence joins TRBV5-6 and TRBJ2-7, with 11 bases fitting TRBD1. CDR1 and CDR2 (germline): SGHDT, YYEEEE. Losses at the gene ends were 4 bases for V and 2 bases for J; bases not matched to a gene: 8. The length of the CDR3 is 16 residues. The CDR3 DNA reads TGTGCCAGCAGCCTTCTCCCGGGACAGGGGGCCTACGAGCAGTACTTC. Amino acids: CASSLLPGQGAYEQYF.

This clone was counted only a few times. DNA of the CDR3: TGTGCCAGCTCTCCTCAAGCCGAGACTGAAGCTTTCTTT. Translation gives CASSPQAETEAFF. The rearrangement links TRBV18 to TRBJ1-1; D not certain. Germline V lookup: CDR1 KGHSH, CDR2 LQKENI. Trimming took 6 bases from V and 5 from J, leaving 13 bases between them. This CDR3 has 13 amino acids.

The chain combines TRBV6-5 with TRBJ2-1; D not resolved. The germline V gene encodes CDR1 MNHEY and CDR2 SVGAGI. V was cut by 2 bases and J by 7 bases, with 6 bases left in between. This CDR3 comprises 12 residues. The CDR3 DNA sequence: TGTGCCAGCAGTTACGACGGGAATGAGCAGTTCTTC. Protein sequence: CASSYDGNEQFF.

The chain is built from TRBV28 and TRBJ2-2; possible D gene TRBD2, 6 bases. CDR1 and CDR2 from the germline V gene are MDHEN and SYDVKM. The CDR3 runs to 15 residues. Trimming shortened V by 3 bases and J by 5 bases, and 13 bases separated the two germline ends. Here the CDR3 DNA reads TGTGCCAGCAGTTTGTTCCAGGGAGGAACCGGGGAGCTGTTTTTT. This translates into CASSLFQGGTGELFF.

This clone was seen just once. This chain uses TRBV7-2 with TRBJ2-5; 13 bases are a match to TRBD2. J lost 5 bases, V lost 5 bases, and 5 bases had no gene match. Germline V gene sequence: CDR1 SGHTA, CDR2 FQGNSA. CDR3 length equals 15 residues. CDR3 protein: CASSPRTSGSETQYF. The CDR3 DNA sequence: TGTGCCAGCAGCCCGAGGACTAGCGGGAGCGAGACCCAGTACTTC.

The chain is built from TRBV6-1 and TRBJ1-6, with TRBD1 as a possible D gene (6 bases). Germline CDR1 MNHNS, CDR2 SASEGT. This CDR3 spans 19 amino acids. V dropped 0 bases and J dropped 10 bases, with 25 bases sitting between them. CDR3 sequence: CASSEAHGTPKSFRSPLHF. The CDR3 coding sequence is TGTGCCAGCAGTGAAGCCCACGGGACACCAAAGTCTTTTAGGTCACCCCTCCACTTT.

The genes are TRBV6-5 and TRBJ2-2; D is possibly TRBD2 (5 bases). Trimming took 2 bases from V and 4 from J, leaving 8 bases between them. The CDR3 is 14 residues long. From germline, CDR1 is MNHEY and CDR2 SVGAGI. The CDR3 coding sequence is TGTGCCAGCAGTTACGTAGAGGGCACCGGGGAGCTGTTTTTT. It is translated as CASSYVEGTGELFF.

The chain has TRBV7-2 and TRBJ2-7, with TRBD2 matching over 10 bases. This CDR3 comprises 14 residues. The V gene's germline CDR1 is SGHTA and CDR2 FQGNSA. The junction had 2 bases not matched to a gene; V was cut back by 0 bases and J by 6 bases. In DNA form, the CDR3 reads TGTGCCAGCAGCTTAGCGCTAGCGGGAGCCGAGCAGTACTTC. Translation: CASSLALAGAEQYF. The full variable domain, rest sourced from reference TRBV7-2 and TRBJ2-7, is GAGVSQSPSNKVTEKGKDVELRCDPISGHTALYWYRQSLGQGLEFLIYFQGNSAPDKSGLPSDRFSAERTGGSVSTLTIQRTQQEDSAVYLCASSLALAGAEQYFGPGTRLTVT.

CDR3 sequence reads: CASSFRLLGPEGYTF. In DNA, the CDR3 is TGTGCCAGCAGCTTCAGGCTATTGGGTCCTGAAGGCTACACCTTC. The chain is built from TRBV7-8 and TRBJ1-2; D unresolved. This CDR3 comprises 15 residues. V lost 3 bases and J 8 bases, leaving 19 bases between the germline ends. Germline values: CDR1 SGHVS, CDR2 FQNEAQ.

The chain uses TRBV9 and TRBJ1-1; no definite D call. The CDR3 has 13 amino acids. The V and J ends lost 3 bases and 4 bases respectively, with 10 bases between them. Germline CDR1 and CDR2: SGDLS and YYNGEE. The CDR3 nucleotides read TGTGCCAGCAGCGCATACTCGGGCACTGAAGCTTTCTTT. Its protein is CASSAYSGTEAFF.

This chain links TRBV7-9 with TRBJ1-4; D gene uncertain. This CDR3 spans 16 amino acids. V was pared by 2 bases and J by 0 bases, with 10 bases between. Germline loops: CDR1 SEHNR, CDR2 FQNEAQ (reference sequence). The CDR3 reads CASSLNLRATNEKLFF. DNA for the CDR3: TGTGCCAGCAGCTTAAACTTGAGAGCAACTAATGAAAAACTGTTTTTT.

The chain recombines TRBV2 with TRBJ2-1, with 9 nucleotides matching TRBD2. Unmatched junction bases numbered 17, after V lost 7 bases and J lost 7 bases. Germline V CDR1 and CDR2: SNHLY, FYNNEI. The CDR3 length is 17 residues. This CDR3 is CASTYGYLAGGPNEQFF. Written as DNA, the CDR3 is TGTGCCAGCACCTATGGGTATCTGGCGGGGGGGCCGAATGAGCAGTTCTTC.

This clone was found a few times. The rearrangement links TRBV4-1 to TRBJ1-3; 7 bases are a match to TRBD1. Germline V gene data show CDR1 as MGHRA and CDR2 as YSYEKL. V gave up 6 bases and J gave up 4 bases; unmatched junction bases: 3. The CDR3 runs to 13 residues. The CDR3: CASSQGEGNTIYF. The CDR3 coding sequence is TGCGCCAGCAGTCAGGGGGAAGGAAACACCATATATTTT.

V gene TRBV4-3 combines with J gene TRBJ2-3, with TRBD2 matching over 11 bases. The CDR3 has 20 amino acids. Germline V gives CDR1 LGHNA, CDR2 YSLEER. The trim removed 4 bases at V and 0 bases at J, leaving 15 bases unmatched. CDR3 nucleotides: TGCGCCAGCAGCCGCCAGTTGCCGGGACTAGCGGTTACTAGCACAGATACGCAGTATTTT. Translating it yields CASSRQLPGLAVTSTDTQYF.

This clone was counted between two and nine times. This chain uses TRBV30 with TRBJ1-5, with a weak D call TRBD1 (6 bases). CDR3 length equals 13 residues. From germline, CDR1 is GTSNPN and CDR2 SVGIG (reference sequence). V lost 0 bases, J lost 6 bases, and 9 bases lay in between. The CDR3 DNA sequence: TGTGCCTGGAGTGTAGGGGGGGCTCAGCCCCAGCATTTT. It yields the protein CAWSVGGAQPQHF.

This chain joins TRBV27 and TRBJ1-4; D call uncertain. Trimming removed 2 bases at V and 4 bases at J, with 8 bases between. CDR3 length equals 14 residues. Germline values: CDR1 MNHEY, CDR2 SMNVEV (reference sequence). CDR3 loop: CASSLGHLNEKLFF. CDR3 nucleotide sequence: TGTGCCAGCAGTTTAGGGCACCTTAATGAAAAACTGTTTTTT.

The rearrangement links TRBV7-2 to TRBJ1-5; TRBD1 agrees at 9 bases. This CDR3 contains 15 residues. The V gene's germline CDR1 is SGHTA and CDR2 FQGNSA. V dropped 4 bases and J dropped 4; count of bases not matched to a gene: 5. Here the CDR3 reads CASSWTGDRNQPQHF. The CDR3, as DNA: TGTGCCAGCAGCTGGACAGGGGATCGGAATCAGCCCCAGCATTTT.

The V and J genes are TRBV30 and TRBJ2-7; D perhaps matches TRBD1 (6 bases). V was clipped by 3 bases and J by 5 bases, with 11 bases between them. Germline V lookup: CDR1 GTSNPN, CDR2 SVGIG (reference sequence). The CDR3 runs 12 residues. CDR3 in DNA: TGTGCCTGGAGCCGACAGGTAGACGAGCAGTACTTC. This encodes CAWSRQVDEQYF. Variable domain in full (rest from reference TRBV30 and TRBJ2-7): SQTIHQWPATLVQPVGSPLSLECTVEGTSNPNLYWYRQAAGRGLQLLFYSVGIGQISSEVPQNLSASRPQDRQFILSSKKLLLSDSGFYLCAWSRQVDEQYFGPGTRLTVT.